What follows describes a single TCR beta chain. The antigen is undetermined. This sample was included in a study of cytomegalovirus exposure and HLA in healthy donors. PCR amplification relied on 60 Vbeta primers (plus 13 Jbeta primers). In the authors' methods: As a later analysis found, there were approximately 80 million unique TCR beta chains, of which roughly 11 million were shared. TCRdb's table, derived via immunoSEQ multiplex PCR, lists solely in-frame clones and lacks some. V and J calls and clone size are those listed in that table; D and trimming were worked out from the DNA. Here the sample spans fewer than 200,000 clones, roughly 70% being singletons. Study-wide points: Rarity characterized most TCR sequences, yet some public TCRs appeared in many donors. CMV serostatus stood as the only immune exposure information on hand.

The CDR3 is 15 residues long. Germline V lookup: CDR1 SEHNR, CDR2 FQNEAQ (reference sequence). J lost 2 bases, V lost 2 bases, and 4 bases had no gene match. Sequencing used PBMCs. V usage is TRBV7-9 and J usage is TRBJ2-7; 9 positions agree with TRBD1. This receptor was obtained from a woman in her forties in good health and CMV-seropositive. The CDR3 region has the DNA TGTGCCAGCAGCTTATCGGGACAGGGCCCCTACGAGCAGTACTTC. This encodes CASSLSGQGPYEQYF. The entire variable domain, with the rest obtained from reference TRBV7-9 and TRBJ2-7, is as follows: DTGVSQNPRHKITKRGQNVTFRCDPISEHNRLYWYRQTLGQGPEFLTYFQNEAQLEKSRLLSDRFSAERPKGSFSTLEIQRTEQGDSAMYLCASSLSGQGPYEQYFGPGTRLTVT.